In its sample, the clone carrying this TCR beta chain was seen many times. One entry per CDR3 protein results from TCRdb running MiXCR on the 5' RACE reads. The sample shows 400,000 or so distinct CDR3 sequences, around 6.5% of them seen only once. The data stem from a study of T cells after yellow fever vaccination. Sample: PBMCs, taken 5 days after the yellow fever booster vaccination. This sequence originates from a man aged 30 to 39 who received the YFV17D yellow fever vaccine.

The CDR3 sequence: CASSLVGTPNSPLHF. The CDR3 DNA sequence: TGTGCCAGCAGCCTAGTGGGGACCCCTAATTCACCCCTCCACTTT. The chain employs TRBV9 and TRBJ1-6; D might be TRBD1 (5 bases). The CDR3 spans 15 residues. Germline V lookup: CDR1 SGDLS, CDR2 YYNGEE. V was cut by 4 bases and J by 6 bases, with 14 bases left in between.